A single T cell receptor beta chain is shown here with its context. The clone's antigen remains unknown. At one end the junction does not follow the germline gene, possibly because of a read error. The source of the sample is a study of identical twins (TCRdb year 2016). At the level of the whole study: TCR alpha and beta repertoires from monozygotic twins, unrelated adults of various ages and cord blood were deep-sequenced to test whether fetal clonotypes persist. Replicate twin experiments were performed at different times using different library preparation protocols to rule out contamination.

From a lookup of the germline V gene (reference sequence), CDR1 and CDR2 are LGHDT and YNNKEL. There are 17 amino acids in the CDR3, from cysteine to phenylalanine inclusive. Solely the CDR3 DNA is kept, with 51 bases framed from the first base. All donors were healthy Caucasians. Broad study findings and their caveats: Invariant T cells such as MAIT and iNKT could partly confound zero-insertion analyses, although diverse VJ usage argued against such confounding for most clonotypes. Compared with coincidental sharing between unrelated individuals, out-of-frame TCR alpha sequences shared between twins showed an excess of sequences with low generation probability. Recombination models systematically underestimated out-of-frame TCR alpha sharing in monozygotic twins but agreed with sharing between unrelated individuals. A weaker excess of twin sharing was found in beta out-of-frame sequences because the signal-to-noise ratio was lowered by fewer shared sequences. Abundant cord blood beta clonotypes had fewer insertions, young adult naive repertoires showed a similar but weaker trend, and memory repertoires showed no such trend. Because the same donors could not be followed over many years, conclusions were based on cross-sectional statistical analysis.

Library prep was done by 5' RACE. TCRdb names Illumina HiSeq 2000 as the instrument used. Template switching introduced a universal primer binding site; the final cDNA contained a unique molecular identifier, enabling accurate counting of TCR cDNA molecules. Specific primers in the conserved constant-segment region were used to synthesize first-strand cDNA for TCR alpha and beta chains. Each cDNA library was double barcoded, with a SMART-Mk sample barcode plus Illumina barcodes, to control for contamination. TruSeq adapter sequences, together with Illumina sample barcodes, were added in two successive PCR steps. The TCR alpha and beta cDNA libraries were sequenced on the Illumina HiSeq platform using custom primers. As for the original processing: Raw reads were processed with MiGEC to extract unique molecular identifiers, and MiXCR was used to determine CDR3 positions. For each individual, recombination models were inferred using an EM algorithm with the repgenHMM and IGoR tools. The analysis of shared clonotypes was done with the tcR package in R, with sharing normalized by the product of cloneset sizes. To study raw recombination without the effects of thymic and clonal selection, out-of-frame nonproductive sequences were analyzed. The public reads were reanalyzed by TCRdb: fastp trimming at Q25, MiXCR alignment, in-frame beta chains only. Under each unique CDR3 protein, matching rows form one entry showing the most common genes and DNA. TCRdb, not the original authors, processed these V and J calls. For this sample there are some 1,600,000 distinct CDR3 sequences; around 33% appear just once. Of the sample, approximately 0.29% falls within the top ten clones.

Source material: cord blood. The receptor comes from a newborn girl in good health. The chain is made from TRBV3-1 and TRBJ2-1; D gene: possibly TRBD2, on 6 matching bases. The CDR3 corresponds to CASSQDGLALVYNEQSF. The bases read TGTGCCAGCAGCCAAGATGGGCTAGCGCTGGTCTACAATGAGCAGTCCTTC.